Below, one T cell receptor (beta chain) is given with its context. Its specificity is not known. The sample is drawn from a study of shared clonotypes between healthy human individuals. Findings and limits, study-wide: Clonotype sharing among the donors was expected to vary with sequencing depth.

The CDR3 runs to 13 residues. Per the germline V gene, CDR1 is SGHNT and CDR2 is YYREEE (reference sequence). Unmatched junction bases numbered 6, after V lost 3 bases and J lost 10 bases. In the sorted-subset replicate PCRs, about 190 ng DNA, tens of thousands of T cell genomes, was used. Only in-frame clones appear in the TCRdb table, and some are missing; sequencing was by immunoSEQ multiplex PCR. The profile shows approximately 2.5 million clones, more than 85% of them singletons. The chain employs TRBV5-4 and TRBJ2-1, with TRBD2 matching over 8 bases. The sequenced material came from naive CD4+ T cells from PBMCs. The sample's subset: CD45RA+ positively selected. The source of this sequence is a man aged 18 to 35 in good health. Some clones in this sample may be carry-over from other donors' samples. The CDR3 reads CASSSGTRDEQFF. The CDR3 coding sequence is TGTGCCAGCAGCTCAGGGACTAGAGACGAGCAGTTCTTC.